These 15 T cell receptor beta chains came from one sample sequenced in a study of cytomegalovirus exposure and HLA in healthy donors. 13 Jbeta primers and 60 Vbeta primers were used for the PCR. TCRdb's table, derived via immunoSEQ multiplex PCR, lists solely in-frame clones and lacks some. The sample contains over 110,000 clones, about 84% of which appear only once. Input material: PBMCs. These receptor sequences come from a woman in her forties in good health and CMV-seropositive.

This sequence joins TRBV6-1 and TRBJ2-2, with D perhaps TRBD1 (6 bases). Trimming cost V 5 bases and J 0 bases, with 10 bases left between them. Germline-derived CDR1 and CDR2 are MNHNS and SASEGT. The CDR3 is 15 residues long. CDR3 in amino acids: CASSIQGSNTGELFF. CDR3 bases: TGTGCCAGCAGTATCCAGGGGTCGAACACCGGGGAGCTGTTTTTT.

The chain couples TRBV5-1 to TRBJ2-3; D not certain. Germline V lookup: CDR1 SGHRS, CDR2 YFSETQ. V lost 4 bases and J 0 bases, leaving 6 bases between the germline ends. CDR3 size: 13 residues. CDR3 protein: CASSPPSTDTQYF. The CDR3 bases are TGCGCCAGCAGCCCTCCCAGCACAGATACGCAGTATTTT.

The chain carries TRBV5-1 and TRBJ2-1, with a tentative D call TRBD1 (6 bases). V was trimmed by 4 bases and J by 2 bases, leaving 13 bases between them. This CDR3 has 15 amino acids. Per germline, CDR1 SGHRS and CDR2 YFSETQ. Here the CDR3 reads CASSPGKGAYNEQFF. The DNA for the CDR3 is TGCGCCAGCAGCCCGGGGAAGGGGGCCTACAATGAGCAGTTCTTC.

This chain uses TRBV5-1 with TRBJ2-4; 14 bases agree with TRBD2. The CDR3 has 20 amino acids. Unmatched junction bases numbered 13, after V lost 4 bases and J lost 1 base. The germline V gene has CDR1 SGHRS and CDR2 YFSETQ. The CDR3: CASSPVGLAGAGAAKNIQYF. CDR3 sequence (DNA): TGCGCCAGCAGCCCGGTGGGACTAGCGGGAGCGGGGGCGGCCAAAAACATTCAGTACTTC.

The chain employs TRBV11-3 and TRBJ2-7; 10 bases match TRBD1. The V segment lost 4 bases and the J segment 4 bases; nucleotides outside the gene matches: 4. The length of the CDR3 is 14 residues. Germline V gene lookup returns CDR1 SGHNT and CDR2 YENEEA. The CDR3 nucleotides read TGTGCCAGCAGCTCTCGGGACAGGGGTTACGAGCAGTACTTC. Protein sequence: CASSSRDRGYEQYF.

The gene calls are TRBV5-1 and TRBJ2-7; tentative D call: TRBD1 (7 bases). Germline V lookup: CDR1 SGHRS, CDR2 YFSETQ. This CDR3 has 16 residues. Trimming pared 5 bases from V and 2 bases from J, leaving 20 bases between. The CDR3, as DNA: TGCGCCAGCAGTCGGGACTTCCGGGACAGACCCTACGAGCAGTACTTC. Amino acid sequence: CASSRDFRDRPYEQYF.

This clone was detected only once. J is TRBJ2-7 and V is TRBV7-8; the match to TRBD1 covers 10 bases. The trim removed 5 bases at V and 5 bases at J, leaving 3 bases unmatched. The length of the CDR3 is 13 residues. The germline V gene has CDR1 SGHVS and CDR2 FQNEAQ. CDR3 in DNA: TGTGCCAGCAGCAAGACAGGGGGCGACGAGCAGTACTTC. This encodes CASSKTGGDEQYF.

This clone has only a few counts. The chain combines TRBV5-4 with TRBJ2-1; 11 nucleotides line up with TRBD2. The CDR3 is made up of 15 amino acids. Germline CDR1 and CDR2: SGHNT and YYREEE (reference sequence). V trimming: 4 bases; J trimming: 7 bases; junction bases outside the gene matches: 7. The CDR3 here is CASSLSGRAGNEQFF. The CDR3 bases are TGTGCCAGCAGCCTTAGCGGGAGGGCCGGGAATGAGCAGTTCTTC.

The chain employs TRBV15 and TRBJ1-2, with 7 bases matching TRBD1. The germline CDR1 and CDR2 sequences are LNHNV and YYDKDF (reference sequence). Trimming cost V 0 bases and J 7 bases; bases outside gene matches: 8. The CDR3 is 15 residues long. The CDR3 reads CATSRDTGAGGGYTF. In DNA form, the CDR3 reads TGTGCCACCAGCAGAGACACTGGGGCAGGGGGTGGCTACACCTTC.

The rearrangement links TRBV2 to TRBJ2-2; a possible D gene is TRBD1 (8 bases). From germline, CDR1 is SNHLY and CDR2 FYNNEI. This CDR3 is built from 17 residues. The V end lost 6 bases, the J end lost 1 base, and 18 bases lay between the germline ends. The CDR3 region is CASRGGSGGKNTGELFF. CDR3 in DNA: TGTGCCAGCAGGGGGGGGTCAGGGGGCAAGAACACCGGGGAGCTGTTTTTT.

The chain uses TRBV7-9 and TRBJ2-2; perhaps TRBD1 as D (6 bases). The CDR3 loop spans 15 amino acids. Trimming shortened V by 5 bases and J by 5 bases, and 15 bases separated the two germline ends. CDR1 is SEHNR and CDR2 is FQNEAQ in the germline V gene (reference sequence). CDR3 bases: TGTGCCAGCAGCCCGCGACCTACAGGGACCGGGGAGCTGTTTTTT. This translates into CASSPRPTGTGELFF.

The V and J genes are TRBV7-9 and TRBJ2-5, with TRBD2 matching over 8 bases. V was clipped by 5 bases and J by 5 bases; unmatched bases: 13. Germline-derived CDR1 and CDR2 are SEHNR and FQNEAQ (reference sequence). This CDR3 region has 16 residues. The CDR3 bases are TGTGCCAGCAGCCCCCCCGCCGGGGGGGGGTACGAGACCCAGTACTTC. Its protein product is CASSPPAGGGYETQYF. The full variable domain, completed using reference TRBV7-9 and TRBJ2-5, is DTGVSQNPRHKITKRGQNVTFRCDPISEHNRLYWYRQTLGQGPEFLTYFQNEAQLEKSRLLSDRFSAERPKGSFSTLEIQRTEQGDSAMYLCASSPPAGGGYETQYFGPGTRLLVL.

In this sample, this clone turned up a few times. The chain combines TRBV5-1 with TRBJ1-5; TRBD1 matches 8 bases. J was trimmed by 6 bases and V by 4 bases; bases with no gene match: 3. Germline V lookup: CDR1 SGHRS, CDR2 YFSETQ. The CDR3 sequence is 13 residues long. In DNA, the CDR3 is TGCGCCAGCAGCGAGGGGACAGGTCAGCCCCAGCATTTT. Translated: CASSEGTGQPQHF.

CDR3 sequence: CSVGDTGTGSYEQYF. DNA for the CDR3: TGCAGCGTTGGGGACACCGGGACAGGGTCTTACGAGCAGTACTTC. This chain joins TRBV29-1 and TRBJ2-5; TRBD1 matches 9 bases. The DNA end is more similar to TRBJ2-7, so the J call may be wrong. The CDR3 is 15 amino acids. In germline, CDR1 is SQVTM, CDR2 ANQGSEA.

The rearrangement links TRBV10-2 to TRBJ2-2, with 12 bases aligning to TRBD2. The CDR3 covers 15 residues. V was pared by 6 bases and J by 6 bases, with 5 bases of the junction left unmatched. In germline, CDR1 is WSHSY, CDR2 SAAADI. The CDR3, as DNA: TGCGCCAGCAGATTACGACTAGCGGGAGCCGGGGAGCTGTTTTTT. It translates to CASRLRLAGAGELFF.